This TCR beta chain was obtained from a study of blood T cell repertoires in COVID-19. The overall study: Both acute and convalescent COVID-19 samples were obtained from the United States, Italy and Spain.

Method: immunoSEQ multiplex PCR; TCRdb's copy keeps in-frame clones and lacks some. Of approximately 150,000 clones in the sample, around nine tenths were seen once. This CDR3 comprises 15 residues. V shed 5 bases and J shed 4 bases, with 18 bases lying between them. Germline V gene lookup returns CDR1 SQVTM and CDR2 ANQGSEA. This clonotype originated in a woman in her sixties or seventies with acute or convalescent COVID-19. The sequenced sample was peripheral blood. The chain links TRBV29-1 to TRBJ1-3; a possible D gene is TRBD1 (5 bases). CDR3 residues: CSVIVGPRRGNTIYF. DNA of the CDR3: TGCAGCGTTATAGTGGGGCCCCGCAGGGGAAACACCATATATTTT.